This T cell receptor (beta chain) was sequenced in a study of Tregs in tolerant kidney transplant recipients. Broader study findings: The most relevant donor-specific Treg TCRbeta repertoire apparently came from expansion with activated donor B cells. In tolerant patients, donor-specific Tregs outgrew total Tregs, suggesting antigen-driven expansion. Changing PCR primers prevented nucleotide comparison between some patients' samples.

Mixed chimerism was transient after nonmyeloablative marrow transplants from related graft donors. Thawed PBMCs were FACS-sorted into unstimulated CD4+CD25+CD127- regulatory T cells, CD4+CD25- non-regulatory cells, CD4 and CD8 cells. The method was immunoSEQ multiplex PCR; TCRdb's version includes in-frame clones alone and lacks a portion of them. In total, the table holds fewer than 6,500 clones. This CDR3 contains 14 residues. The germline V and J ends were trimmed by 4 bases and 0 bases, with 9 bases remaining between them. Per germline, CDR1 LNHDA and CDR2 SQIVND (reference sequence). Comments on this clone: Its matching antigen is unknown. The CDR3 extends 3 residues past the end of the read, so its final part is completed from the germline J gene.

The clonotype comes from a human patient who received a combined kidney and bone marrow transplant. A share of the T cells may be of graft donor origin. The chain has TRBV19 and TRBJ1-2; D perhaps matches TRBD1 (5 bases). The sequences come from CD4+ T cells from blood (PBMCs), collected roughly 15 months after the transplant. The CDR3 sequence is CASSTGHSNYGYTF. CDR3 DNA, as far as it was read: TGTGCCAGTAGTACCGGACATTCTAACTATGGC.